This T cell receptor (beta chain) was documented in a study of blood T cell repertoires in COVID-19. The CDR3 is made up of 12 amino acids. CDR1 MNHEY and CDR2 SVGAGI come from the germline V gene. The ends were cut back, 0 bases at V and 6 bases at J, with 5 bases in the middle. Here immunoSEQ multiplex PCR was the method, and the copy in TCRdb shows in-frame clones only, minus some. The profile shows approximately 260,000 clones, 80% to 85% of them singletons. Input material: peripheral blood. The receptor comes from a woman aged 60 to 75 with active or convalescent COVID-19. V and J are TRBV6-5 and TRBJ1-2, with D uncertain. The CDR3 DNA reads TGTGCCAGCAGTTACTCCGGGAATGGCTACACCTTC. This sequence encodes CASSYSGNGYTF.